This TCR beta chain derives from a study of blood T cell repertoires in COVID-19. Background on the study: The United States, Italy and Spain were the sources of the acute and convalescent COVID-19 samples.

As processed by the authors: The assay estimated nucleated cells by amplifying reference gene primers. Sequencing was performed with immunoSEQ multiplex PCR; in TCRdb, only in-frame clones are kept and a portion is missing. The V and J calls and the clone size are those of that table, but D and trimming were determined from the DNA. The sample gives about 75,000 clones, roughly 84% of which show up once; 20% to 25% is in the top ten. This CDR3 contains 12 residues. The ends were cut back, 4 bases at V and 10 bases at J, with 8 bases in the middle. This clone was observed a single time. The receptor comes from a woman aged 45 to 65 with acute or convalescent COVID-19. This sequence joins TRBV12-3 or TRBV12-4 and TRBJ1-6; possible D gene TRBD1, 5 bases. Sequencing was done on a sample of peripheral blood. The CDR3 coding sequence is TGTGCCAGCAGTTCCAAGGGGTCACCCCTCCACTTT. This sequence encodes CASSSKGSPLHF.